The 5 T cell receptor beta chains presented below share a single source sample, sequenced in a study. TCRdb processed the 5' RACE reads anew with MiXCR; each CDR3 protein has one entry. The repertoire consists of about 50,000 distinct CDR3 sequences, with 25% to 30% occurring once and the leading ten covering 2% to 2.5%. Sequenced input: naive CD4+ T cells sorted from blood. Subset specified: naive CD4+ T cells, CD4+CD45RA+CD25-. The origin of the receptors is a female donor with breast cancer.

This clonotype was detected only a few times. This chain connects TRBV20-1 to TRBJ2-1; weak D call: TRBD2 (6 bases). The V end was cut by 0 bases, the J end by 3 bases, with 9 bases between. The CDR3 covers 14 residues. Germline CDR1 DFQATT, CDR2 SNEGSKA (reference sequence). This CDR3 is CSAREVGGYNEQFF. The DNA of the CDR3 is TGCAGTGCTAGAGAGGTGGGAGGCTACAATGAGCAGTTCTTC.

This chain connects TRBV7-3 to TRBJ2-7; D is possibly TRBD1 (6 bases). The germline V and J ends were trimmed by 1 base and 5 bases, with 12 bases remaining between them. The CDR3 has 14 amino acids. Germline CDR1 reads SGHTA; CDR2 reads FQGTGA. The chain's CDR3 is CASSLNPQGNEQYF. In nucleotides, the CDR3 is TGTGCCAGCAGCTTAAACCCACAGGGAAACGAGCAGTACTTC.

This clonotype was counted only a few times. CDR3 amino acids: CATAQTGSSYNEQFF. The DNA of the CDR3 is TGTGCCACCGCACAGACAGGGAGCTCCTACAATGAGCAGTTCTTC. V and J are TRBV24-1 and TRBJ2-1, with 7 bases aligning to TRBD1. The CDR3 consists of 15 residues. With 9 bases clipped from V and 0 bases from J, the junction kept 7 bases outside the gene matches. CDR1 and CDR2 from the germline V gene are KGHDR and SFDVKD.

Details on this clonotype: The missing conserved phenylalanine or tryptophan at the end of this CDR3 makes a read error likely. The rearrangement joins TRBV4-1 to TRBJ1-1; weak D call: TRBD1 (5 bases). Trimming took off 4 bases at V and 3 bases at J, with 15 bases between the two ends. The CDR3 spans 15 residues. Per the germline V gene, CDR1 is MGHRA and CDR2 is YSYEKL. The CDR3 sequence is CASSRPGWAHTEAFS. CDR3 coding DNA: TGCGCCAGCAGCCGCCCAGGGTGGGCGCACACTGAAGCTTTCTCT.

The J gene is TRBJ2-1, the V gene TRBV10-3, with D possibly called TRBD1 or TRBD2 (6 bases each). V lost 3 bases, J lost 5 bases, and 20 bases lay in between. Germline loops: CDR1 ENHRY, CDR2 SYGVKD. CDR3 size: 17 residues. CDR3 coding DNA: TGTGCCATCAGTGATATCATCGGGGGCGTACATGACAATGAGCAGTTCTTC. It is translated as CAISDIIGGVHDNEQFF.